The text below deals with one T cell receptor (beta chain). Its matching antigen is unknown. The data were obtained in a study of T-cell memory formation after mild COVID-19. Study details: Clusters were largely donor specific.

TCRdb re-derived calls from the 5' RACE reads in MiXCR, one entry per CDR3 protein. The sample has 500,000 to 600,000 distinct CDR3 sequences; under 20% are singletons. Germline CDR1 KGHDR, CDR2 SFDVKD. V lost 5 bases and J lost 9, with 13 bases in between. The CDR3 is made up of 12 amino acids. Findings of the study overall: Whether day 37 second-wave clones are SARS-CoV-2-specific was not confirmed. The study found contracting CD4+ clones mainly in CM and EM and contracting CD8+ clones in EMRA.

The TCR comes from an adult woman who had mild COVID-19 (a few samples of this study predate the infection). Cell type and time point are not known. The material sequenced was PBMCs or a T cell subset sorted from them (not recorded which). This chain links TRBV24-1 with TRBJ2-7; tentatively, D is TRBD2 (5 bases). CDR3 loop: CATSAAGAWQYF. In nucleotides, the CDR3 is TGTGCCACCAGTGCGGCGGGCGCGTGGCAGTACTTC.